This TCR beta chain was captured in a study of tumor-infiltrating lymphocytes in localized non-small cell lung cancer. About this clone itself: As yet, its antigen is unknown.

Profiled with immunoSEQ multiplex PCR; TCRdb holds only in-frame clones, not every one. The sample has thousands of clones, over 70% seen once. Study conclusions and caveats: Different pieces of the same tissue were used for each assay.

The sample was uninvolved lung tissue not adjacent to the tumor. This TCR derives from a human donor with non-small cell lung cancer.

The CDR3 DNA follows: TGTGCCAGCAGCTTAGACAGGAGTGGCGATGGCTACACCTTC. Its translation is CASSLDRSGDGYTF. The rearrangement joins TRBV11-1 to TRBJ1-2; weak D call: TRBD1 (5 bases). The CDR3 has 14 residues. Germline CDR1 reads SGHAT; CDR2 reads FQDESV (reference sequence). The V end lost 1 base, the J end lost 6 bases, and 12 bases lay between the germline ends.